These T cell receptor beta chains were read from a single sample in a study of vaccination and CD4 T cells after COVID-19. No cognate antigen is known for these TCRs. One entry per CDR3 protein results from TCRdb running MiXCR on the PCR reads. The table includes about 10,000 distinct CDR3 sequences, roughly 27% detected once. Source: CD4+ T cells from blood, cultured in vitro, taken after SARS-CoV-2 vaccination. The receptor set was obtained from a human donor who had recovered from COVID-19. The CDR3 runs from the conserved cysteine through the conserved F or W. Fields, in order: CDR3 length, J gene, clone size, V gene, D gene, CDR3 DNA, CDR3 protein. A D gene is named only where the DNA matches it firmly. Size values are once, few and many counts, or a class for expanded clones, and some rows have none.

15	TRBJ2-3	once	TRBV6-5	NA	TGTGCCAGCAGTTCACGTAGGGGTAGCACAGATACGCAGTATTTT	CASSSRRGSTDTQYF
15	TRBJ1-5	few	TRBV7-9	NA	TGTGCCAGCAGCGCATCCGGGACTCCGCACGGGCCCCAGCATTTT	CASSASGTPHGPQHF
15	TRBJ2-5	NA	TRBV6-1	NA	TGTGCCAGCAGTGCCGGGCAGGGTGGTTTGGAGACCCAGTACTTC	CASSAGQGGLETQYF
15	TRBJ2-5	few	TRBV20-1	NA	TGCAGTGCTAGAGATTATCGGAGCAGCCAAGAGACCCAGTACTTC	CSARDYRSSQETQYF
14	TRBJ2-6	NA	TRBV20-1	NA	TGCAGTGCTAGTCACCCCTCTGGGGCCAACGTCCTGACTTTC	CSASHPSGANVLTF
17	TRBJ1-2	NA	TRBV18	TRBD1	TGTGCCAGCTCACCACCGAGGTCCGGGACAGGGCCCTATGGCTACACCTTC	CASSPPRSGTGPYGYTF
18	TRBJ1-2	few	TRBV7-2	NA	TGTGCCAGCAGCTTCAGCATGTCGCGCAGGGGTTCGAGCTATGGCTACACCTTC	CASSFSMSRRGSSYGYTF
14	TRBJ2-5	NA	TRBV18	NA	TGTGCCAGCTCACCCCCTAAAGTCCAGGAGACCCAGTACTTC	CASSPPKVQETQYF
13	TRBJ2-3	NA	TRBV5-1	NA	TGCGCCAGCAGCAGAACTATCACAGATACGCAGTATTTT	CASSRTITDTQYF
14	TRBJ2-1	few	TRBV20-1	TRBD1	TGCAGTGCTAGAGTTTACAGGGGAACGGCTGAGCAGTTCTTC	CSARVYRGTAEQFF
13	TRBJ1-2	NA	TRBV6-1	NA	TGTGCCAGCAGCACCAGGGAAGGCTATGGCTACACCTTC	CASSTREGYGYTF
12	TRBJ1-2	NA	TRBV20-1	NA	TGCAGTGCTATCAAGCTCACTATGGGCTACACCTTC	CSAIKLTMGYTF
11	TRBJ1-6	NA	TRBV7-2	NA	TGTGCCAGCAGGGCCACTTCACCCCTCCACTTT	CASRATSPLHF
15	TRBJ2-1	NA	TRBV11-3	NA	TGTGCCAGCAGCTCAACTCAGTCCTCCTACAATGAGCAGTTCTTC	CASSSTQSSYNEQFF
15	TRBJ2-1	few	TRBV27	TRBD2	TGTGCCAGCAGTTTAAGCGGGAGGTCCTACAATGAGCAGTTCTTC	CASSLSGRSYNEQFF
14	TRBJ2-7	once	TRBV19	TRBD2	TGTGCCAGTAGTAGGCGGACTAGCGAGTACGAGCAGTACTTC	CASSRRTSEYEQYF
14	TRBJ2-1	few	TRBV6-1	NA	TGTGCCAGCAGTGGGAGGCCCCCTTACAATGAGCAGTTCTTC	CASSGRPPYNEQFF
16	TRBJ1-5	NA	TRBV19	NA	TGTGCCAGTAGTATAACAGGGCCTGTAAGCAATCAGCCCCAGCATTTT	CASSITGPVSNQPQHF
13	TRBJ1-6	NA	TRBV20-1	NA	TGCAGTGCTAGAGACAGCTCTAATTCACCCCTCCACTTT	CSARDSSNSPLHF
17	TRBJ2-3	NA	TRBV6-2/TRBV6-3	NA	TGTGCCAGCAACTACCGGGCAGACCCTACGGGGCCAGATACGCAGTATTTT	CASNYRADPTGPDTQYF
17	TRBJ2-3	few	TRBV7-9	TRBD2	TGTGCCAGCAGCCCGAAGGGACTAGCGGATGGCACAGATACGCAGTATTTT	CASSPKGLADGTDTQYF
13	TRBJ1-2	medium-sized	TRBV29-1	NA	TGCAGCGTTGGTCTAGTAGCTAACTATGGCTACACCTTC	CSVGLVANYGYTF
17	TRBJ2-3	few	TRBV28	TRBD2	TGTGCCAGCAGTTTATTCGGGGGGAGCGGGAGGACAGATACGCAGTATTTT	CASSLFGGSGRTDTQYF
10	TRBJ1-1	NA	TRBV30	NA	TGTGCCTACGTCGGGCGGGAAGCTTTCTTT	CAYVGREAFF
16	TRBJ2-5	NA	TRBV18	NA	TGTGCCAGCTCACCACGTAGAACCTCCGGAGGGGAGACCCAGTACTTC	CASSPRRTSGGETQYF
15	TRBJ1-2	few	TRBV7-2	NA	TGTGCCAGCAGCGTCACTTGGCAGTCTAACTATGGCTACACCTTC	CASSVTWQSNYGYTF
15	TRBJ1-2	few	TRBV7-2	TRBD1	TGTGCCAGCAGCCCCTGGCAGGGGGCCATAGGGGGCTACACCTTC	CASSPWQGAIGGYTF
13	TRBJ1-5	few	TRBV20-1	NA	TGCAGTGCTGCCGCGGACGGCAATCAGCCCCAGCATTTT	CSAAADGNQPQHF
16	TRBJ2-1	NA	TRBV7-6	NA	TGTGCCAGCAGCAGGCCGGGCGTTCGCTCCTACAATGAGCAGTTCTTC	CASSRPGVRSYNEQFF
13	TRBJ2-1	NA	TRBV6-5	TRBD2	TGTGCCAGCAGTTACTCCGGGCTAGCGGGAGAACTCTTC	CASSYSGLAGELF
15	TRBJ2-1	NA	TRBV7-9	TRBD1	TGTGCCAGCAGCTTAAAGTGGACAGGGGCGAATGAGCAGTTCTTC	CASSLKWTGANEQFF
16	TRBJ2-7	NA	TRBV12-3/TRBV12-4	TRBD1	TGTGCCAGCAGTTTCGGTCAACAGGGGAGCTCCTACGAGCAGTACTTC	CASSFGQQGSSYEQYF